These T cell receptor beta chains were read from a single sample in a study of Ad26.COV2.S vaccination and SARS-CoV-2 variants. Data came from immunoSEQ multiplex PCR; TCRdb stores just in-frame clones and leaves some out. The sample has some 180,000 clones, around 85% seen once. Sequencing was performed on peripheral blood, taken after recovery from COVID-19. The receptors were sampled from a human donor who had recovered from COVID-19. Each CDR3 is given with its conserved first and last residue. D genes are given only for firm matches. Clone size is not always given. Where it is, it says once, few, many or a class for expanded clones.

v_gene	j_gene	abundance	d_gene	CDR3nt	CDR3aa
TRBV5-4	TRBJ2-5	once	.	TGTGCCAGCAGCTTGGCCAATGGAAAAGAGACCCAGTACTTC	CASSLANGKETQYF
TRBV4-1	TRBJ1-2	.	TRBD1	TGCGCCAGCAGCCAAGAAACAGGGGCGCGTAGCTATGGCTACACCTTC	CASSQETGARSYGYTF
TRBV19	TRBJ1-3	.	TRBD1	TGTGCCAGTAGCTCTCCCCCCGGGACAGGTGGAAACACCATATATTTT	CASSSPPGTGGNTIYF
TRBV18	TRBJ2-7	.	.	TGTGCCAGCTCACCAGAACGACTGAAGAAGAACTACGAGCAGTACTTC	CASSPERLKKNYEQYF
TRBV2	TRBJ2-1	.	.	TGTGCCAGCATGATCGGGATTTACAATGAGCAGTTCTTC	CASMIGIYNEQFF
TRBV19	TRBJ1-1	once	.	TGTGCCAGTAGTATCGCCAAGAACACTGAAGCTTTCTTT	CASSIAKNTEAFF
TRBV3-1/TRBV3-2	TRBJ2-2	many	.	TGTGCCAGCTTAGGGATCACCGGGGAGCTGTTTTTT	CASLGITGELFF
TRBV27	TRBJ2-1	.	.	TGTGCCAGCAGTTTGTTCGGTGATGAGCAGTTCTTC	CASSLFGDEQFF
TRBV2	TRBJ2-7	.	TRBD1	TGTGCCAGCACGACAGGGGGAGCCTACGAGCAGTACTTC	CASTTGGAYEQYF
TRBV27	TRBJ2-1	.	.	TGTGCCAGCAGTACAGACCACCGGGACCTCTACAATGAGCAGTTCTTC	CASSTDHRDLYNEQFF
TRBV24-1	TRBJ2-3	.	.	TGTGCCACCAGTGACTCTCGGGACAGCTCGGGGGGCACAGATACGCAGTATTTT	CATSDSRDSSGGTDTQYF
TRBV11-3	TRBJ2-1	.	.	TGTGCCAGCAGCTCCCGGGACAGCCTAGCGGAGCAGTTCTTC	CASSSRDSLAEQFF
TRBV6-5	TRBJ2-1	.	TRBD2	TGTGCCAGCAGTTACGTAGCGGGGGGCCCTAACAATGAGCAGTTCTTC	CASSYVAGGPNNEQFF
TRBV6-5	TRBJ1-3	.	.	TGTGCCAGCAGTTATACGACAGACTCTGGAAACACCATATATTTT	CASSYTTDSGNTIYF
TRBV7-8	TRBJ2-7	.	TRBD2	TGTGCCAGCAGCACACGGACTAGTGTTAACCTATACTACGAGCAGTACTTC	CASSTRTSVNLYYEQYF